Sequencing of this T cell receptor beta chain was carried out in a study of T cell responses to AZD1222 COVID-19 vaccine. Study-level results: The donor cohort was predominantly white British with a female majority, and clonal diversity may have been underestimated. Distributed over spike, vaccine-associated CD4 TCRs predominated at 160-218 and 743-854.

V lost 3 bases to trimming and J lost 2 bases, with 10 bases between them. This CDR3 spans 14 amino acids. Germline V lookup: CDR1 LNHDA, CDR2 SQIVND (reference sequence). The assay was immunoSEQ multiplex PCR, and TCRdb's table has in-frame clones only and misses some. Counted here are around 100,000 clones, roughly 87% occurring once; the ten biggest clones make up 4.8%. A note on this clone: What it binds is not known.

The receptor's source is an adult in good health. This sequence joins TRBV19 and TRBJ2-5; no reliable D call. This specimen consisted of peripheral blood, obtained on day 0 of AZD1222 vaccination. DNA of the CDR3: TGTGCCAGTAGTATTTTAGGAGCACAAGAGACCCAGTACTTC. Amino acids: CASSILGAQETQYF.